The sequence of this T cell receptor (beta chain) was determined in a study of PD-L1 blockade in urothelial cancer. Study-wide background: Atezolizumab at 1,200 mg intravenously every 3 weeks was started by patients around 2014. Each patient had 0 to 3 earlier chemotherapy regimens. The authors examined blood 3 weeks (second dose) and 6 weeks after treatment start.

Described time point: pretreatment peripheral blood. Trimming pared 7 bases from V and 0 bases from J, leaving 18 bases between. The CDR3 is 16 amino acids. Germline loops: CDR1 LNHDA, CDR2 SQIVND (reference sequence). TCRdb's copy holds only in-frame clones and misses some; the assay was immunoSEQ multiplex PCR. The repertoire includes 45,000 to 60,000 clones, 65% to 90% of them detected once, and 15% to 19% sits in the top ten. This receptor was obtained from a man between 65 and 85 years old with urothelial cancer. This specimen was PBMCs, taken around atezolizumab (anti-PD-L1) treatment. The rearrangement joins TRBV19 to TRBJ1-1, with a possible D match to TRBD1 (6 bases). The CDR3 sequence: CASTQAGVLVNTEAFF. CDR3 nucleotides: TGTGCCAGTACCCAGGCAGGGGTCCTCGTGAACACTGAAGCTTTCTTT.